The 14 T cell receptor beta chains reported below all come from one sample, sequenced in a study of cytomegalovirus exposure and HLA in healthy donors. Measured with immunoSEQ multiplex PCR; TCRdb has only the in-frame clones, and not every one. This table holds around 93,000 clones, roughly 85% found once. The sample consisted of PBMCs. The receptors were sampled from a man between 18 and 29 years old in good health and CMV-seropositive.

This clone was recorded once. CDR3 amino acids: CASSWGTGGSSEQFF. CDR3 in DNA: TGTGCCAGCAGTTGGGGGACAGGGGGCTCGAGTGAGCAGTTCTTC. V is TRBV27 and J is TRBJ2-1; 12 nucleotides line up with TRBD1. After removal of 4 bases from V and 9 bases from J, the junction contained 7 bases not matched to a gene. The CDR3 has 15 amino acids. The germline gives CDR1 MNHEY, CDR2 SMNVEV (reference sequence).

V gene TRBV2 combines with J gene TRBJ1-5, with 7 bases lining up with TRBD1. V was pared by 1 base and J by 0 bases, with 6 bases of the junction left unmatched. This CDR3 region has 17 residues. Looked up from germline, CDR1 is SNHLY and CDR2 is FYNNEI. The CDR3 coding sequence is TGTGCCAGCAGTGAAGTTGGGGACAGCCTTAGCAATCAGCCCCAGCATTTT. This sequence encodes CASSEVGDSLSNQPQHF.

The count of this clone is one. The V call is TRBV6-5, the J call TRBJ1-2; D gene uncertain. The CDR3 loop spans 13 amino acids. Trimming took off 2 bases at V and 2 bases at J, with 6 bases between the two ends. The germline gives CDR1 MNHEY, CDR2 SVGAGI. The CDR3 DNA sequence: TGTGCCAGCAGTTACCAGGCGAACTATGGCTACACCTTC. It specifies CASSYQANYGYTF.

The chain has TRBV7-3 and TRBJ2-5; 7 nucleotides align to TRBD2. V lost 2 bases and J lost 2; bases outside the gene matches: 2. CDR3 length: 14 amino acids. Germline CDR1 is SGHTA and CDR2 is FQGTGA. CDR3 coding DNA: TGTGCCAGCAGCTTAGAGGGAGGGCAAGAGACCCAGTACTTC. Amino acids: CASSLEGGQETQYF.

The chain links TRBV19 to TRBJ1-2; 7 bases fit TRBD1. CDR1 and CDR2 (germline): LNHDA, SQIVND (reference sequence). This CDR3 spans 16 amino acids. V shed 8 bases and J 0 bases; nucleotides not matched to a gene: 12. CDR3 sequence: CASGLWQGDANYGYTF. CDR3 in DNA: TGTGCCAGTGGGCTTTGGCAGGGGGACGCTAACTATGGCTACACCTTC.

A remark on this clone: The sample carries other DNA sequences with the same CDR3. This chain uses TRBV9 with TRBJ1-5, with D perhaps TRBD1 (5 bases). The V gene lost 0 bases and the J gene lost 3 bases, with 10 bases spanning the gap. In germline, CDR1 is SGDLS, CDR2 YYNGEE. The CDR3 is 15 residues long. The CDR3 is CASSVGGGTNQPQHF. CDR3 DNA: TGTGCCAGCAGCGTAGGCGGGGGGACCAATCAGCCCCAGCATTTT.

This chain links TRBV9 with TRBJ2-5; 7 bases agree with TRBD2. Germline V lookup: CDR1 SGDLS, CDR2 YYNGEE. V lost 3 bases and J lost 4; bases outside the gene matches: 3. The CDR3 length is 13 residues. CDR3 nucleotide sequence: TGTGCCAGCAGCGATCCTAGCGGAGAGACCCAGTACTTC. Translating it yields CASSDPSGETQYF.

The genes are TRBV2 and TRBJ1-3; the D is unclear. V lost 0 bases and J lost 0, with 12 bases in between. Germline V CDR1 and CDR2: SNHLY, FYNNEI. This CDR3 is built from 17 residues. In nucleotides, the CDR3 is TGTGCCAGCAGTGAAGCGATAACCAGGTACTCTGGAAACACCATATATTTT. This gives the protein CASSEAITRYSGNTIYF.

V gene TRBV7-9 combines with J gene TRBJ2-1; maybe TRBD2 (5 bases). V gave up 5 bases and J gave up 12 bases, with 11 bases separating them. CDR1 and CDR2 from the germline V gene are SEHNR and FQNEAQ (reference sequence). This CDR3 has 11 amino acids. The CDR3 sequence is CASSDGRGQFF. CDR3 bases: TGTGCCAGCAGCGATGGCCGGGGGCAGTTCTTC. Looking up the rest from reference TRBV7-9 and TRBJ2-1 gives the full variable domain: DTGVSQNPRHKITKRGQNVTFRCDPISEHNRLYWYRQTLGQGPEFLTYFQNEAQLEKSRLLSDRFSAERPKGSFSTLEIQRTEQGDSAMYLCASSDGRGQFFGPGTRLTVL.

This sequence joins TRBV28 and TRBJ2-7; 10 bases agree with TRBD2. CDR3 length: 16 residues. CDR1 and CDR2 (germline): MDHEN, SYDVKM. The V gene end was trimmed by 3 bases and the J gene end by 7 bases; junction bases not matched to a gene: 12. This CDR3 is CASSLSGRARLGEQYF. The CDR3 DNA reads as TGTGCCAGCAGTTTGAGCGGGAGGGCCCGTCTTGGAGAGCAGTACTTC.

The rearrangement joins TRBV6-4 to TRBJ2-2, with 7 bases fitting TRBD1. J gave up 5 bases and V 5 bases, and 8 bases lay outside the gene matches. Germline CDR1 is MRHNA and CDR2 is SNTAGT. CDR3 size: 15 residues. CDR3 amino acids: CASSPGQKTTGELFF. The CDR3 bases are TGTGCCAGCAGTCCGGGACAGAAAACTACCGGGGAGCTGTTTTTT.

The chain links TRBV5-1 to TRBJ1-4; D gene unclear. The CDR3 sequence is 14 residues long. CDR1 is SGHRS and CDR2 is YFSETQ in the germline V gene. V was trimmed by 1 base and J by 4 bases, leaving 8 bases between them. This CDR3 reads CASSLRSDNEKLFF. The DNA of the CDR3 is TGCGCCAGCAGCTTGAGAAGCGATAATGAAAAACTGTTTTTT.

This chain joins TRBV5-1 and TRBJ2-3, with D possibly matching TRBD2 (7 bases). The V end lost 4 bases, the J end lost 5 bases, and 20 bases lay between the germline ends. The CDR3 is 16 residues long. The germline V gene encodes CDR1 SGHRS and CDR2 YFSETQ. As DNA, the CDR3 is TGCGCCAGCAGCCTCGTAGGGGGGGGAGGAGTAGATACGCAGTATTTT. Translated, it gives CASSLVGGGGVDTQYF.

V gene TRBV6-6 combines with J gene TRBJ2-7; a weak D match, TRBD2 (5 bases). There are 15 residues in the CDR3. V shed 2 bases and J shed 2 bases, with 13 bases lying between them. Germline V CDR1 and CDR2: MNHNY, SVGAGI (reference sequence). CDR3 protein: CASSYKAATTYEQYF. CDR3 nucleotides: TGTGCCAGCAGTTACAAGGCAGCGACTACCTACGAGCAGTACTTC.